This T cell receptor beta chain was captured by sequencing in a study of T cells after yellow fever vaccination. As for the study in general: Preparing low-cell-number fractions relied on SMART-Seq v4 Ultra Low Input. Broader study findings: Some clonotypes were seen in both the CD4 and the CD8 compartments. These made up a small share and likely arose from convergent recombination. Although the secondary response was weaker, it peaked faster, at day 5 versus 15.

V was trimmed by 3 bases and J by 4 bases, leaving 19 bases between them. This CDR3 region has 17 residues. MiXCR, run by TCRdb on the 5' RACE reads, gives a single entry per CDR3 protein. Of approximately 240,000 distinct CDR3 sequences listed, about 3.7% are singletons. Notes on this clonotype: Its target is unknown.

The V gene is TRBV12-3 or TRBV12-4, the J gene TRBJ2-1; a possible D gene is TRBD1 (5 bases). The specimen comprised PBMCs, sampled 15 days after the yellow fever booster vaccination. This clonotype was obtained from a young man who received the YFV17D yellow fever vaccine. This CDR3 is CASSFLPGGQLYNEQFF. The CDR3 nucleotides read TGTGCCAGCAGTTTTTTACCGGGCGGACAACTTTACAATGAGCAGTTCTTC.